This TCR beta chain is drawn from a study of blood T cell repertoires in COVID-19 (dated by TCRdb to 2020 to 2021). At the level of the whole study: Samples covering the acute and convalescent phases of COVID-19 were provided by collaborators in the United States, Italy and Spain. The material from the prospective study consisted of cDNA or gDNA derived from T cells, B-cell-depleted T cells, or PBMCs. Subjects who had been exposed to COVID-19, were actively infected with it, or had recovered from it provided the deeply sampled blood TCRbeta repertoires that made up the dataset. The repertoires were released in a freely available public database intended as a resource for research on the immune response to SARS-CoV-2. Samples were obtained from the ongoing ImmuneRACE study (first 160 participants) and from 1,200 or so subjects provided by 6 global collaborators. A de-identified subject ID, COVID-19 status, age in years and sex were almost always included in the sample metadata. Where available, HLA class I and class II types were taken from metadata supplied by the sample provider and were not determined by assay-based typing.

With respect to this clone: No cognate antigen has been identified for it. Qualities for individual bases were not recorded, and no much larger clone is one base off.

The immunoSEQ Assay, a bias-controlled multiplex PCR, was used to amplify TCRbeta CDR3 regions from genomic DNA. Per the authors' processing: The number of nucleated cells in each sample was estimated by amplification of reference gene primers within the assay. To quantify the absolute abundance of each unique TCRbeta CDR3 rearrangement, sequence reads were collapsed and filtered. For each sample, productive Simpson clonality was calculated as the square root of Simpson's diversity index across productive rearrangements. TCRdb carries this immuneACCESS record with in-frame sequences only. Its versions omit some clonotypes, under half of them owing to an unresolved V gene in the studies checked, with the rest unexplained. V and J calls and clone size come straight from that table; D and trimming were deduced from the DNA. This sample lists approximately 97,000 clones; nearly 90% were detected once. The biggest ten clones account for approximately 2% of the sample.

Each collaborating institution followed its own protocols to collect whole blood in K2EDTA tubes. For TCRbeta analysis, collaborators shipped samples as frozen whole blood, isolated PBMCs, or DNA extracted from either of those sample types. The germline V end is reduced by 0 bases and the J end by 4 bases; junction bases left unmatched: 17. The germline V gene encodes CDR1 SGHRS and CDR2 YFSETQ. The CDR3 numbers 19 residues from cysteine through phenylalanine. The read is trimmed to its CDR3 DNA, 57 bases read in frame from base 1. Broad study findings and their caveats: The quantity of clinical and demographic metadata differed by source and by participant and was supplied without curation.

The sequenced sample consisted of peripheral blood. The V gene is TRBV5-1 and the J gene is TRBJ1-2; the junction holds 8 bases that match TRBD1. The receptor was isolated from a man over 45 with active COVID-19. The DNA sequence is given as TGCGCCAGCAGCTTGGGGTTCGTTAACAGGCCAGGGGGCGGCTATGGCTACACCTTC. It specifies CASSLGFVNRPGGGYGYTF.